Ten or more counts support the clone carrying this T cell receptor beta chain. What it binds is unknown. TCRdb re-called the 5' RACE reads through MiXCR, storing one row per CDR3 protein. The repertoire consists of about 530,000 distinct CDR3 sequences, with about a fifth occurring once and the leading ten covering 0.4% to 0.6%. This entry belongs to a study of identical twins. Findings of the study overall: Within twin pairs, the out-of-frame alpha sequences they shared showed excess low generation probability. Out-of-frame beta chain sequences displayed weaker excess sharing between twins.

Trimming stripped 6 bases from V and 0 bases from J, with 6 bases between. This CDR3 is 13 amino acids long. The sample was also reused in another study, on yellow fever vaccine responses in identical twins. That study reports: Reported findings indicate that twins' vaccine T cell responses seemed partially convergent, partially personalized.

Sequenced sample: CD4+ T cells sorted from blood. This chain uses TRBV12-3 or TRBV12-4 with TRBJ2-4; D perhaps matches TRBD1 (5 bases). The receptor comes from a woman in her late teens or twenties in good health. The CDR3 reads CASRGLAKNIQYF. DNA of the CDR3: TGTGCCAGCAGGGGGCTAGCCAAAAACATTCAGTACTTC.